This T cell receptor beta chain was sequenced for a study of CD8 T cells in Susac syndrome. Whole-study findings and limits: The study acknowledged a relatively small number of individuals in its TCR sequencing and HLA analysis.

Random hexamers were used to reverse transcribe roughly 0.45 to 1 ug of RNA. Amplification of TCR beta CDR3 by immunoSEQ multiplex PCR spanned 54 Vbeta and 13 Jbeta. One entry per CDR3 protein results from TCRdb running MiXCR on the immunoSEQ multiplex PCR reads. The table records 400,000 or so distinct CDR3 sequences, 75% to 90% of them present only once. CD8+ and CD4+ T cells from blood underwent TCR beta sequencing, which was carried out in a high-throughput format. Negative isolation yielded the CD8+ and CD4+ T cells, while FACS enriched the TEMRA cells. Note on this clonotype: Antigen specificity is unknown.

Sequencing was performed on CD8+ T cells from PBMCs. This receptor was obtained from a human donor with multiple sclerosis.

The CDR3 nucleotides are TGTGCCAGCAGCGCAGGGGGGCCCGAGCAGTACTTC. It encodes CASSAGGPEQYF. The rearrangement uses TRBV11-2 and TRBJ2-7, with D maybe TRBD1 (7 bases). The CDR3 has 12 residues. CDR1 is SGHAT, CDR2 FQNNGV, per germline. Trimming cost V 5 bases and J 6 bases, with 11 bases left between them.